This T cell receptor beta chain came from a study of CD8+CD57+ T cells in acquired aplastic anemia. Across the study: The sorted CD4+ and CD8+ cells yielded an average about 3.5 ug of DNA.

J lost 4 bases, V lost 4 bases, and 8 bases had no gene match. This CDR3 spans 16 amino acids. The germline V gene encodes CDR1 SGHKS and CDR2 YYEKEE (reference sequence). CDR3 and TCR beta VDJ profiling relied on a genomic DNA template. One entry per CDR3 protein, called by TCRdb with MiXCR from the reads. The sample includes about 160,000 distinct CDR3 sequences, roughly 48% of them seen just once. Sample: sorted CD4+, CD8+, or CD8+CD57+ T cells (not recorded which) from PBMCs. This clonotype originated in a human donor in good health. The genes are TRBV5-5 and TRBJ2-5, with 12 bases identical to TRBD2. CDR3 nucleotides: TGTGCCAGCAGCGCGTACTCTAGCGGGAGGGGAGAGACCCAGTACTTC. The encoded protein is CASSAYSSGRGETQYF.